A single sample is the source of the 22 T cell receptor beta chains below, sequenced in a study of identical twins (TCRdb year 2016). The library relied on 5' RACE. Sequencing used an Illumina HiSeq 2000. Clones were called with MiXCR by TCRdb after fastp trimmed the public reads at Q25, and only in-frame beta chains were retained. Rows are unified per CDR3 protein, each entry keeping the most common DNA and genes. The table for this sample lists 200,000 to 250,000 distinct CDR3 sequences; over 9.5% of them were counted only once. The top ten clonotypes cover about 9.1% of the sample. The sequenced sample was memory T cells sorted from blood. The intended sense of this specimen's cell subset or site label: CD45RO+ enriched T cells. Receptors originate from a man aged 45-65 years in good health.

This clonotype was picked up many times. This sequence joins TRBV7-9 and TRBJ2-2, with D perhaps TRBD1 or TRBD2 (6 bases each). V gave up 3 bases and J gave up 3 bases, with 11 bases separating them. Per germline, CDR1 SEHNR and CDR2 FQNEAQ (reference sequence). The CDR3 length is 15 residues. This CDR3 is CASSFPGADTGELFF. In DNA, the CDR3 is TGTGCCAGCAGCTTTCCGGGGGCCGACACCGGGGAGCTGTTTTTT.

This sequence joins TRBV15 and TRBJ1-5; tentative D call: TRBD1 (6 bases). Germline V lookup: CDR1 LNHNV, CDR2 YYDKDF (reference sequence). V shed 4 bases and J shed 6 bases, with 10 bases lying between them. The CDR3 loop spans 13 amino acids. CDR3 nucleotides: TGTGCCACCAGCATACAGGGTTTTCAGCCCCAGCATTTT. Encoded protein: CATSIQGFQPQHF.

V gene TRBV4-3 combines with J gene TRBJ2-1, with 12 positions matching TRBD2. The CDR3 contains 16 residues. Germline V gene data show CDR1 as LGHNA and CDR2 as YSLEER. V shed 4 bases, J shed 4 bases, and the junction held 5 bases outside the gene matches. The CDR3 sequence is CASSPRLAGVYNEQFF. Written as DNA, the CDR3 is TGCGCCAGCAGCCCCCGACTAGCGGGAGTTTACAATGAGCAGTTCTTC.

This clonotype was counted many times. The genes are TRBV7-9 and TRBJ2-1, with D possibly being TRBD2 (5 bases). V lost 7 bases and J 4 bases, leaving 14 bases between the germline ends. This CDR3 has 14 residues. Germline assignment: CDR1 SEHNR and CDR2 FQNEAQ (reference sequence). The CDR3 protein is CASIQWGDYNEQFF. The CDR3 DNA reads TGTGCCAGCATCCAGTGGGGAGATTACAATGAGCAGTTCTTC.

This clonotype turned up a few times. The V and J genes are TRBV7-2 and TRBJ1-2; a possible D gene is TRBD1 (6 bases). The germline gives CDR1 SGHTA, CDR2 FQGNSA. CDR3 length: 15 residues. Between the trimmed V and J ends, which lost 4 bases and 4 bases, there was a span of 16 bases. The CDR3 here is CASSSGGGGGYGYTF. The CDR3, as DNA: TGTGCCAGCAGCTCTGGGGGCGGAGGTGGCTATGGCTACACCTTC.

In its sample, this clonotype was seen a few times. The rearrangement uses TRBV5-1 and TRBJ1-1; 8 bases are a match to TRBD1. Trimming cost V 1 base and J 6 bases; bases outside gene matches: 5. The CDR3 is made up of 14 amino acids. The germline V gene has CDR1 SGHRS and CDR2 YFSETQ. CDR3 nucleotide sequence: TGCGCCAGCAGCTTGATGCACAGGGGGGCTGAAGCTTTCTTT. As protein: CASSLMHRGAEAFF. Using reference TRBV5-1 and TRBJ1-1 for the parts outside the CDR3, the full variable domain is KAGVTQTPRYLIKTRGQQVTLSCSPISGHRSVSWYQQTPGQGLQFLFEYFSETQRNKGNFPGRFSGRQFSNSRSEMNVSTLELGDSALYLCASSLMHRGAEAFFGQGTRLTVV.

This clonotype was detected many times. The chain recombines TRBV6-1 with TRBJ2-3; no clear D gene. The CDR3 length is 13 residues. The V end lost 8 bases, the J end lost 5 bases, and 14 bases lay between the germline ends. Per germline, CDR1 MNHNS and CDR2 SASEGT. CDR3: CASVRILGDTQYF. The CDR3 region has the DNA TGTGCCAGCGTCCGTATTTTGGGAGATACGCAGTATTTT.

This chain uses TRBV24-1 with TRBJ2-1, with D possibly being TRBD1 or TRBD2 (5 bases each). V was shortened by 1 base and J by 8 bases, with 8 bases between the two germline ends. This CDR3 spans 13 amino acids. Germline lookup yields CDR1 KGHDR and CDR2 SFDVKD. The CDR3 is CATSDFLGDEQFF. The CDR3 DNA is TGTGCCACCAGTGATTTTTTGGGGGATGAGCAGTTCTTC.

The CDR3 loop reads CASSLVQGETQYF. The CDR3 nucleotides are TGTGCCAGCAGCTTAGTCCAGGGGGAGACCCAGTACTTC. This rearrangement joins TRBV7-9 to TRBJ2-5, with D possibly TRBD1 on 6 matching bases. Looked up from germline, CDR1 is SEHNR and CDR2 is FQNEAQ (reference sequence). Trimming took off 1 base at V and 5 bases at J, with 8 bases between the two ends. The length of the CDR3 is 13 residues.

This clonotype was seen ten or more times. The chain has TRBV28 and TRBJ1-5; D not certain. The germline CDR1 and CDR2 sequences are MDHEN and SYDVKM. Trimming took 5 bases from V and 9 from J, leaving 26 bases between them. There are 17 residues in the CDR3. CDR3 nucleotide sequence: TGTGCCAGCAGTCTTGGGAGGATGGAGATCCCATCATCGCCCCAGCATTTT. The encoded protein is CASSLGRMEIPSSPQHF.

At least ten counts were recorded for this clonotype. The rearrangement uses TRBV12-3 or TRBV12-4 and TRBJ2-1; TRBD2 matches 10 bases. The CDR3 consists of 17 residues. Trimming at V came to 3 bases and at J to 1 base, leaving 6 bases not matched to a gene. The CDR3: CASSFLLAGRSYNEQFF. CDR3 in DNA: TGTGCCAGCAGTTTTCTACTAGCGGGAAGGTCCTACAATGAGCAGTTCTTC.

The V gene is TRBV20-1, the J gene TRBJ2-3, with a weak D call TRBD2 (6 bases). There are 15 residues in the CDR3. Germline V gene data show CDR1 as DFQATT and CDR2 as SNEGSKA (reference sequence). Trimming cost V 4 bases and J 6 bases, with 20 bases left between them. This CDR3 reads CSANRDWPTGDTQYF. The DNA of the CDR3 is TGCAGTGCTAACCGGGACTGGCCGACCGGGGATACGCAGTATTTT.

The sample holds a few counts of this clonotype. The rearrangement uses TRBV18 and TRBJ1-3; D remains ambiguous. V was clipped by 3 bases and J by 0 bases, with 6 bases between them. Germline V gene sequence: CDR1 KGHSH, CDR2 LQKENI. The length of the CDR3 is 14 residues. The DNA for the CDR3 is TGTGCCAGCTCACCGCGGACCTCTGGAAACACCATATATTTT. Residues: CASSPRTSGNTIYF.

A word on this clonotype: A much larger clone is a single base away; this may be a read error. The chain has TRBV7-3 and TRBJ2-3; D is unresolved. Germline CDR1 and CDR2: SGHTA and FQGTGA. This CDR3 contains 16 residues. Trimming shortened V by 3 bases and J by 0 bases, and 13 bases separated the two germline ends. The CDR3 spells CASSLDAERSTDTQYF. The CDR3 DNA reads TGTGCCAGCAGCTTGGATGCAGAGAGGAGCACAGATACGCAGTATTTT.

This clonotype was recorded many times. V gene TRBV12-3 or TRBV12-4 combines with J gene TRBJ2-1, with TRBD2 identical over 7 bases. V shed 6 bases, J shed 2 bases, and the junction held 7 bases outside the gene matches. The CDR3 length is 15 residues. The CDR3 protein is CASSLRGDPYNEQFF. The CDR3 DNA sequence: TGTGCCAGCAGCTTACGGGGGGACCCCTACAATGAGCAGTTCTTC.

The gene calls are TRBV6-1 and TRBJ2-5; 7 bases line up with TRBD2. This CDR3 has 14 amino acids. Trimming at V came to 8 bases and at J to 2 bases, leaving 8 bases not matched to a gene. CDR1 and CDR2 (germline): MNHNS, SASEGT. CDR3 in amino acids: CASLSAGVQETQYF. CDR3 nucleotide sequence: TGTGCCAGCCTCTCCGCGGGGGTGCAAGAGACCCAGTACTTC.

For this clonotype: A read error may be the cause here, since a much bigger clone is one base away. The chain couples TRBV6-1 to TRBJ2-7; 8 positions match TRBD2. CDR1 is MNHNS, CDR2 SASEGT, per germline. CDR3 length: 16 residues. The CDR3 loop is CASSPSRGGASYKQYF. The CDR3 DNA follows: TGTGCCAGCAGTCCCAGTCGGGGGGGAGCGTCCTACAAGCAGTACTTC.

The sample holds many counts of this clonotype. V gene TRBV19 combines with J gene TRBJ2-7; perhaps TRBD2 as D (6 bases). The CDR3 is 15 residues long. Germline V gene data show CDR1 as LNHDA and CDR2 as SQIVND (reference sequence). Trimming left V 6 bases short and J 7 bases short, with 22 bases between. CDR3 protein: CASRPEAGDSREQYF. The CDR3 coding sequence is TGTGCCAGTAGGCCCGAGGCTGGGGACTCTAGGGAGCAGTACTTC. Supplemented by reference TRBV19 and TRBJ2-7, the full variable domain reads DGGITQSPKYLFRKEGQNVTLSCEQNLNHDAMYWYRQDPGQGLRLIYYSQIVNDFQKGDIAEGYSVSREKKESFPLTVTSAQKNPTAFYLCASRPEAGDSREQYFGPGTRLTVT.

The rearrangement joins TRBV6-5 to TRBJ2-7; D unresolved. Trimming stripped 0 bases from V and 7 bases from J, with 10 bases between. CDR1 is MNHEY and CDR2 is SVGAGI in the germline V gene. CDR3 length equals 13 residues. CDR3: CASSYSGLVEQYF. The CDR3 coding sequence is TGTGCCAGCAGTTACTCTGGTCTCGTGGAGCAGTACTTC.

The chain combines TRBV5-6 with TRBJ2-5; unclear D gene. V was pared by 2 bases and J by 5 bases, with 19 bases between. Germline lookup yields CDR1 SGHDT and CDR2 YYEEEE. The CDR3 totals 16 residues. The CDR3: CASSFFKRPLGETQYF. DNA of the CDR3: TGTGCCAGCAGCTTCTTTAAACGTCCTTTGGGGGAGACCCAGTACTTC.

This clonotype was recorded many times. The gene calls are TRBV10-3 and TRBJ2-2; no clear D gene. This CDR3 has 11 residues. The germline gives CDR1 ENHRY, CDR2 SYGVKD. V lost 5 bases and J 2 bases, leaving 0 bases between the germline ends. The CDR3 loop reads CAISNTGELFF. CDR3 bases: TGTGCCATCAGTAACACCGGGGAGCTGTTTTTT.

The gene calls are TRBV6-2 or TRBV6-3 and TRBJ2-7; TRBD2 is a possible D gene (6 bases). Trimming took 7 bases from V and 6 from J, leaving 16 bases between them. CDR3 size: 13 residues. Looked up from germline, CDR1 is MNHEY and CDR2 is SVGEGT. This CDR3 is CASTFQGGFEQYF. For the CDR3, the DNA is TGTGCCAGCACCTTTCAGGGAGGTTTCGAGCAGTACTTC.